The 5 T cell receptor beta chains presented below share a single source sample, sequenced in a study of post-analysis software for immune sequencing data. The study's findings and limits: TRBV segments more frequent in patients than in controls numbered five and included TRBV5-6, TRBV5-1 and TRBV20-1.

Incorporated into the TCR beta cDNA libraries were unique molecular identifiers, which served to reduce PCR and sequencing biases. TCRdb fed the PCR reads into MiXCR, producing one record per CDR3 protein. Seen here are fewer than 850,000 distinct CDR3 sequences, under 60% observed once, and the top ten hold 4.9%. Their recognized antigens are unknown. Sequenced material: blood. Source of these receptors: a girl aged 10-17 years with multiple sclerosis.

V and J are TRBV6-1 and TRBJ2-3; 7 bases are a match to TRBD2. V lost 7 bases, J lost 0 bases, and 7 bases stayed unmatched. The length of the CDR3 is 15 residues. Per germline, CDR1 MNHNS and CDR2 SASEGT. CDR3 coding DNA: TGTGCCAGCACCGGAGGTAGCGGGAGCACAGATACGCAGTATTTT. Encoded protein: CASTGGSGSTDTQYF.

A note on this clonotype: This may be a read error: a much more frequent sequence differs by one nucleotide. The CDR3 region is CSANRGGLPYEQYF. In nucleotides, the CDR3 is TGCAGTGCCAATCGCGGGGGACTTCCCTACGAGCAGTACTTC. The chain joins TRBV20-1 to TRBJ2-7, with 7 bases fitting TRBD2. The CDR3 length is 14 residues. Germline values: CDR1 DFQATT, CDR2 SNEGSKA (reference sequence). V gave up 6 bases and J gave up 2 bases; unmatched junction bases: 10.

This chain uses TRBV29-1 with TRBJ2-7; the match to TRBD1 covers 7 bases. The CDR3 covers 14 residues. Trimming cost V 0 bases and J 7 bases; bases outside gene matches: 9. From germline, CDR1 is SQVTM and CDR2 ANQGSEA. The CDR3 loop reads CSVEEFVGGDEQYF. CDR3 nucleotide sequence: TGCAGCGTTGAAGAGTTCGTAGGGGGCGATGAGCAGTACTTC.

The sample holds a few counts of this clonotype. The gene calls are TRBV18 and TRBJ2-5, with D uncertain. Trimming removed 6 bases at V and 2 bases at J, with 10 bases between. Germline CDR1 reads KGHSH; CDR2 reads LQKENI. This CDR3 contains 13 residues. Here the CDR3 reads CASSPKPQETQYF. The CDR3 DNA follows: TGTGCCAGCTCGCCGAAACCACAAGAGACCCAGTACTTC.

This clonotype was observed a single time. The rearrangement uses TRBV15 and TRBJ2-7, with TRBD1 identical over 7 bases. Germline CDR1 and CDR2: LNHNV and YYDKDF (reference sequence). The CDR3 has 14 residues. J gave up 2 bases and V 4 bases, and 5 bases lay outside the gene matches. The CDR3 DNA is TGTGCCACCAGCACCCTAGACAGGGCCTACGAGCAGTACTTC. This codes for CATSTLDRAYEQYF.